This entry lists 12 T cell receptor beta chains sequenced from one sample in a study of T cells after yellow fever vaccination. Via MiXCR, TCRdb re-called the 5' RACE reads, giving one row per CDR3 protein. The sample consists of about 550,000 distinct CDR3 sequences, about 19% of them appearing once. The material sequenced was PBMCs, taken 15 days after the yellow fever booster vaccination. Source of these receptors: a man aged 25 to 40 who received the YFV17D yellow fever vaccine.

The gene calls are TRBV15 and TRBJ2-1; D is perhaps TRBD1 (6 bases). This CDR3 comprises 15 residues. Germline CDR1 reads LNHNV; CDR2 reads YYDKDF (reference sequence). The V and J ends lost 1 base and 1 base respectively, with 8 bases between them. The DNA of the CDR3 is TGTGCCACCAGCAGAGTTCAGGGGTCCTACAATGAGCAGTTCTTC. Its protein is CATSRVQGSYNEQFF.

There are a few counts of this clonotype. The chain recombines TRBV7-9 with TRBJ2-5; 7 nucleotides agree with TRBD2. CDR1 is SEHNR and CDR2 is FQNEAQ in the germline V gene (reference sequence). This CDR3 comprises 13 residues. The V and J ends lost 5 bases and 5 bases, in that order; junction bases with no gene match: 5. For the CDR3, the DNA is TGTGCCAGCAGCCGAAGCGGGATGGAGACCCAGTACTTC. Translation: CASSRSGMETQYF.

This rearrangement joins TRBV7-8 to TRBJ2-1; 14 bases align to TRBD2. This CDR3 has 16 residues. Germline CDR1 and CDR2: SGHVS and FQNEAQ. The trim removed 7 bases at V and 8 bases at J, leaving 10 bases unmatched. CDR3 bases: TGTGCCAGCATCTCCCCGGGACTAGCGGGAGAACATGAGCAGTTCTTC. It encodes CASISPGLAGEHEQFF.

This chain connects TRBV5-6 to TRBJ2-7; TRBD1 agrees at 7 bases. The CDR3 runs to 15 residues. Looked up from germline, CDR1 is SGHDT and CDR2 is YYEEEE. The trim removed 2 bases at V and 5 bases at J, leaving 10 bases unmatched. CDR3 protein: CASSFPDRVQDEQYF. The CDR3 nucleotides are TGTGCCAGCAGCTTTCCCGACAGGGTACAGGACGAGCAGTACTTC.

This clonotype was seen many times. The rearrangement uses TRBV7-9 and TRBJ2-4; a weak D match, TRBD2 (6 bases). The V end was cut by 1 base, the J end by 3 bases, with 10 bases between. Germline lookup yields CDR1 SEHNR and CDR2 FQNEAQ (reference sequence). The CDR3 is made up of 15 amino acids. The CDR3 coding sequence is TGTGCCAGCAGCTTAGTGACGGGGGTCAAAAACATTCAGTACTTC. It specifies CASSLVTGVKNIQYF.

This clonotype was counted between two and nine times. The J gene is TRBJ2-7, the V gene TRBV10-2; 8 bases agree with TRBD2. The germline V gene has CDR1 WSHSY and CDR2 SAAADI. This CDR3 is built from 13 residues. Trimming took 6 bases from V and 6 from J; bases not matched to a gene: 7. CDR3 sequence (DNA): TGCGCCAGCAGCGCCGCGGGAGGAGGCGAGCAGTACTTC. Translated, it gives CASSAAGGGEQYF.

V is TRBV29-1 and J is TRBJ2-7; D is uncertain. The CDR3 consists of 14 residues. V lost 6 bases and J lost 0, with 15 bases in between. Germline V gene sequence: CDR1 SQVTM, CDR2 ANQGSEA. CDR3: CSVGNGGYSYEQYF. The CDR3 nucleotides read TGCAGCGTGGGGAACGGCGGATACTCCTACGAGCAGTACTTC.

In this sample, this clonotype turned up a few times. The chain links TRBV7-2 to TRBJ1-2; D gene ambiguous. From germline, CDR1 is SGHTA and CDR2 FQGNSA. The CDR3 extends over 14 amino acids. Trimming took off 1 base at V and 3 bases at J, with 9 bases between the two ends. CDR3 loop: CASSLGQAYYGYTF. The CDR3 nucleotides read TGTGCCAGCAGCTTAGGCCAGGCCTACTATGGCTACACCTTC.

This clonotype was counted only a few times. This rearrangement joins TRBV5-6 to TRBJ2-3; the match to TRBD2 covers 8 bases. The ends lost 0 bases at V and 2 bases at J; junction bases unmatched: 17. The CDR3 runs 20 residues. Germline values: CDR1 SGHDT, CDR2 YYEEEE. CDR3 DNA: TGTGCCAGCAGCTTGGCCTTAACCGCGGGAGGTTCGTACCCCACAGATACGCAGTATTTT. Its protein is CASSLALTAGGSYPTDTQYF. Supplemented by reference TRBV5-6 and TRBJ2-3, the full variable domain reads DAGVTQSPTHLIKTRGQQVTLRCSPKSGHDTVSWYQQALGQGPQFIFQYYEEEERQRGNFPDRFSGHQFPNYSSELNVNALLLGDSALYLCASSLALTAGGSYPTDTQYFGPGTRLTVL.

In its sample, this clonotype was seen many times. The chain carries TRBV18 and TRBJ2-5; no clear D gene. Germline values: CDR1 KGHSH, CDR2 LQKENI. The CDR3 runs 13 residues. The V gene lost 4 bases and the J gene lost 5 bases, with 11 bases spanning the gap. CDR3 bases: TGTGCCAGCTCACGTGGGTCTCGGGAGACCCAGTACTTC. Its protein is CASSRGSRETQYF. Complete variable domain (other parts from reference TRBV18 and TRBJ2-5): NAGVMQNPRHLVRRRGQEARLRCSPMKGHSHVYWYRQLPEEGLKFMVYLQKENIIDESGMPKERFSAEFPKEGPSILRIQQVVRGDSAAYFCASSRGSRETQYFGPGTRLLVL.

V and J are TRBV7-2 and TRBJ2-2; 11 bases are a match to TRBD2. The germline gives CDR1 SGHTA, CDR2 FQGNSA. The CDR3 spans 17 residues. The V and J ends lost 5 bases and 2 bases, in that order; junction bases with no gene match: 7. The CDR3 sequence is CASSGWGLADNTGELFF. DNA of the CDR3: TGTGCCAGCAGCGGGTGGGGACTAGCGGATAACACCGGGGAGCTGTTTTTT.

There are a few counts of this clonotype. The V call is TRBV7-9, the J call TRBJ2-1; 7 positions agree with TRBD2. The CDR3 is 13 residues long. Unmatched junction bases numbered 5, after V lost 6 bases and J lost 6 bases. Germline V CDR1 and CDR2: SEHNR, FQNEAQ (reference sequence). CDR3 region: CASSGRALNEQFF. CDR3 coding DNA: TGTGCCAGCAGTGGGAGGGCCCTCAATGAGCAGTTCTTC.